Listed here are 25 T cell receptor beta chains from one sample, sequenced in a study of control samples from healthy donors and cancer patients. TCRdb's table, derived via immunoSEQ multiplex PCR, lists solely in-frame clones and lacks some. The repertoire holds roughly 73,000 clones, with roughly 92% as singletons. Material: blood. Receptors originate from a woman between 55 and 75 years old in good health.

V and J are TRBV4-1 and TRBJ1-3; 8 bases match TRBD1. The germline V gene has CDR1 MGHRA and CDR2 YSYEKL. The CDR3 spans 17 residues. Germline trimming cut 2 bases from V and 2 bases from J; bases unmatched to any gene: 8. CDR3 DNA sequence: TGCGCCAGCAGCCAAACTCTACTCAGGGGGCCTGGAAACACCATATATTTT. Translating gives CASSQTLLRGPGNTIYF.

The V call is TRBV4-1, the J call TRBJ2-4, with D possibly being TRBD1 (5 bases). The V end was cut by 0 bases, the J end by 2 bases, with 14 bases between. From germline, CDR1 is MGHRA and CDR2 YSYEKL. This CDR3 has 17 residues. The CDR3 nucleotides are TGCGCCAGCAGCCAAGATCCGACAGACGAGTCCAAAAACATTCAGTACTTC. Translation: CASSQDPTDESKNIQYF.

CDR3 loop: CSVQNTEAFF. The CDR3 coding sequence is TGCAGCGTACAAAACACTGAAGCTTTCTTT. The chain uses TRBV29-1 and TRBJ1-1; D is undetermined. The CDR3 sequence is 10 residues long. CDR1 and CDR2 from the germline V gene are SQVTM and ANQGSEA. Trimming stripped 6 bases from V and 2 bases from J, with 4 bases between.

The chain combines TRBV4-2 with TRBJ1-1; D perhaps matches TRBD1 (6 bases). This CDR3 comprises 14 residues. The germline V and J ends were trimmed by 4 bases and 6 bases, with 15 bases remaining between them. CDR1 is LGHNA and CDR2 is YNFKEQ in the germline V gene. The CDR3 sequence: CASSLGGREAEAFF. The CDR3 bases are TGTGCCAGCAGCCTAGGGGGGCGGGAAGCTGAAGCTTTCTTT.

The chain joins TRBV9 to TRBJ2-5; 9 bases are shared with TRBD1. The germline CDR1 and CDR2 sequences are SGDLS and YYNGEE. This CDR3 comprises 15 residues. The J segment lost 4 bases and the V segment lost 0 bases, leaving 4 bases of the junction unmatched. CDR3 DNA: TGTGCCAGCAGCGTAGCCCCGGGACAGGGAGAGACCCAGTACTTC. Protein: CASSVAPGQGETQYF.

CDR3 DNA sequence: TGTGCCAGCAGCTTCTCCCCCCGCGAGACCCAGTACTTC. It translates to CASSFSPRETQYF. This chain uses TRBV7-3 with TRBJ2-5; D gene ambiguous. CDR1 and CDR2 from the germline V gene are SGHTA and FQGTGA. This CDR3 contains 13 residues. V was pared by 3 bases and J by 5 bases, with 10 bases between.

The genes are TRBV28 and TRBJ1-6; D unresolved. Trimming removed 2 bases at V and 7 bases at J, with 18 bases between. Germline-derived CDR1 and CDR2 are MDHEN and SYDVKM. There are 17 residues in the CDR3. CDR3 coding DNA: TGTGCCAGCAGTTTACCACGTAAGGGAGCGTCGAATTCACCCCTCCACTTT. Its protein product is CASSLPRKGASNSPLHF. The full variable domain, completed using reference TRBV28 and TRBJ1-6, is DVKVTQSSRYLVKRTGEKVFLECVQDMDHENMFWYRQDPGLGLRLIYFSYDVKMKEKGDIPEGYSVSREKKERFSLILESASTNQTSMYLCASSLPRKGASNSPLHFGNGTRLTVT.

The chain uses TRBV20-1 and TRBJ1-5; D gene unclear. This CDR3 comprises 17 residues. V was pared by 3 bases and J by 0 bases, with 18 bases between. Germline V gene sequence: CDR1 DFQATT, CDR2 SNEGSKA (reference sequence). The CDR3 DNA is TGCAGTGCTAGTGTGGTCGGGGAATTATATAGCAATCAGCCCCAGCATTTT. This sequence encodes CSASVVGELYSNQPQHF.

V usage is TRBV18 and J usage is TRBJ1-4; the match to TRBD1 covers 11 bases. This CDR3 comprises 15 residues. The germline CDR1 and CDR2 sequences are KGHSH and LQKENI. Trimming at V came to 0 bases and at J to 8 bases, leaving 2 bases not matched to a gene. CDR3 in amino acids: CASSPPGQGDEKLFF. The CDR3 nucleotides are TGTGCCAGCTCACCACCGGGACAGGGGGACGAAAAACTGTTTTTT.

This clone was seen more than once but under ten times. The chain employs TRBV7-6 and TRBJ2-1; D is ambiguous. V lost 1 base, J lost 4 bases, and 20 bases lay in between. Germline CDR1 and CDR2: SGHVS and FNYEAQ. The CDR3 contains 18 residues. CDR3 sequence: CASSLGRLDLPFYNEQFF. CDR3 sequence (DNA): TGTGCCAGCAGCTTAGGTCGGCTTGACCTTCCTTTTTACAATGAGCAGTTCTTC.

This chain connects TRBV5-8 to TRBJ1-2; no clear D. The V gene's germline CDR1 is SGHTS and CDR2 YDEGEE. The V gene lost 10 bases and the J gene lost 4 bases, with 20 bases spanning the gap. The length of the CDR3 is 14 residues. The CDR3 DNA is TGTGCCGCAGGAAGGGCATCTGGAGGCTATGGCTACACCTTC. Protein product: CAAGRASGGYGYTF.

The chain combines TRBV7-9 with TRBJ2-7; possibly TRBD1 for D (7 bases). The length of the CDR3 is 13 residues. Trimming removed 4 bases at V and 7 bases at J, with 14 bases between. Germline V CDR1 and CDR2: SEHNR, FQNEAQ (reference sequence). CDR3 bases: TGTGCCAGCAGCTCCCAACAGGGGAGGGAGCAGTACTTC. Translating it yields CASSSQQGREQYF.

The CDR3 DNA reads TGTGCCAGCAGGGGAGGGACAGGAAACACCGGGGAGCTGTTTTTT. Protein product: CASRGGTGNTGELFF. The chain is built from TRBV5-4 and TRBJ2-2; D is possibly TRBD1 (8 bases). In germline, CDR1 is SGHNT, CDR2 YYREEE (reference sequence). This CDR3 is built from 15 residues. Trimming pared 5 bases from V and 2 bases from J, leaving 13 bases between.

This chain uses TRBV30 with TRBJ2-5; D is unclear. Germline assignment: CDR1 GTSNPN and CDR2 SVGIG (reference sequence). CDR3 length equals 13 residues. Trimming removed 2 bases from V and 2 bases from J, with 9 bases in between. The chain's CDR3 is CAWSYGGQETQYF. The DNA for the CDR3 is TGTGCCTGGAGTTACGGTGGGCAAGAGACCCAGTACTTC.

This chain joins TRBV15 and TRBJ1-6, with D possibly TRBD1 on 6 matching bases. Germline CDR1 is LNHNV and CDR2 is YYDKDF (reference sequence). The CDR3 length is 13 residues. Trimming pared 9 bases from V and 6 bases from J, leaving 12 bases between. The CDR3 protein is CATRDIVNSPLHF. The CDR3 DNA follows: TGTGCCACTCGGGACATTGTTAATTCACCCCTCCACTTT. Together with reference TRBV15 and TRBJ1-6, the CDR3 gives the full variable domain: DAMVIQNPRYQVTQFGKPVTLSCSQTLNHNVMYWYQQKSSQAPKLLFHYYDKDFNNEADTPDNFQSRRPNTSFCFLDIRSPGLGDTAMYLCATRDIVNSPLHFGNGTRLTVT.

Written as DNA, the CDR3 is TGTGCCAGCAGCCAACCAGGCCGCTATGGCTACACCTTC. Protein sequence: CASSQPGRYGYTF. This chain joins TRBV9 and TRBJ1-2; D call uncertain. CDR3 length: 13 amino acids. The V and J ends lost 4 bases and 4 bases respectively, with 11 bases between them. The germline V gene encodes CDR1 SGDLS and CDR2 YYNGEE.

This chain uses TRBV7-2 with TRBJ1-3, with D uncertain. The V end lost 0 bases, the J end lost 0 bases, and 6 bases lay between the germline ends. The CDR3 sequence is 15 residues long. Germline assignment: CDR1 SGHTA and CDR2 FQGNSA. CDR3: CASSLAGASGNTIYF. The CDR3, as DNA: TGTGCCAGCAGCTTAGCTGGCGCCTCTGGAAACACCATATATTTT.

The CDR3 nucleotides are TGTGCCAGCAGTTACTCACGGACCCAAGGGGAAGAGACCCAGTACTTC. This codes for CASSYSRTQGEETQYF. The chain couples TRBV6-2 or TRBV6-3 to TRBJ2-5, with a weak D call TRBD1 (5 bases). Trimming cost V 0 bases and J 3 bases, with 14 bases left between them. CDR1 is MNHEY and CDR2 is SVGEGT in the germline V gene. The CDR3 has 16 residues.

In its sample, this clone ranks as large (0.1 to 1%). The chain joins TRBV6-5 to TRBJ2-5; D perhaps matches TRBD2 (5 bases). Germline assignment: CDR1 MNHEY and CDR2 SVGAGI. V was shortened by 4 bases and J by 5 bases, with 17 bases between the two germline ends. The CDR3 totals 15 residues. Here the CDR3 reads CASSFLARFGETQYF. The CDR3, as DNA: TGTGCCAGCAGTTTTCTAGCTAGGTTCGGTGAGACCCAGTACTTC.

This rearrangement joins TRBV3-1 (or the pseudogene TRBV3-2) to TRBJ2-7, with D possibly being TRBD1 or TRBD2 (5 bases each). Germline CDR1 reads LGHDT; CDR2 reads YNNKEL (reference sequence). The CDR3 runs to 15 residues. With 4 bases removed from V and 1 base from J, the gap between germline ends came to 14 bases. CDR3 DNA: TGTGCCAGCAGCCGCGGGTGGGCAGGGTCCTACGAGCAGTACTTC. This gives the protein CASSRGWAGSYEQYF.

The chain uses TRBV29-1 and TRBJ2-7; the match to TRBD2 covers 16 bases. Germline loops: CDR1 SQVTM, CDR2 ANQGSEA. CDR3 length: 15 amino acids. Losses at the gene ends were 3 bases for V and 3 bases for J; bases not matched to a gene: 2. The CDR3 protein is CSVEGLAGGDYEQYF. The CDR3, as DNA: TGCAGCGTTGAGGGACTAGCGGGAGGGGACTACGAGCAGTACTTC.

J is TRBJ1-1 and V is TRBV5-6, with D perhaps TRBD1 (5 bases). Germline V gene sequence: CDR1 SGHDT, CDR2 YYEEEE. This CDR3 has 13 amino acids. Trimming took off 4 bases at V and 0 bases at J, with 7 bases between the two ends. DNA of the CDR3: TGTGCCAGCAGCGGGACCATGAACACTGAAGCTTTCTTT. Residues: CASSGTMNTEAFF.

The chain combines TRBV18 with TRBJ2-7, with 9 bases fitting TRBD1. This CDR3 has 14 amino acids. Looked up from germline, CDR1 is KGHSH and CDR2 is LQKENI. V was clipped by 1 base and J by 3 bases; unmatched bases: 1. CDR3 amino acids: CASSPLGQGYEQYF. The DNA for the CDR3 is TGTGCCAGCTCACCACTGGGACAGGGCTACGAGCAGTACTTC.

The chain is built from TRBV28 and TRBJ1-1; a weak D match, TRBD1 (5 bases). Trimming cost V 8 bases and J 1 base, with 14 bases left between them. Germline values: CDR1 MDHEN, CDR2 SYDVKM. The CDR3 spans 14 residues. This CDR3 is CASSPGPGNTEAFF. In DNA form, the CDR3 reads TGTGCCAGCTCCCCGGGACCCGGGAACACTGAAGCTTTCTTT.

V and J are TRBV4-3 and TRBJ2-3; 10 bases fit TRBD2. J was trimmed by 4 bases and V by 0 bases; bases with no gene match: 10. CDR1 and CDR2 from the germline V gene are LGHNA and YSLEER. The CDR3 contains 18 residues. In DNA form, the CDR3 reads TGCGCCAGCAGCCAAGATCTGGGTAGCGGGAGGCGGGCAGATACGCAGTATTTT. Protein sequence: CASSQDLGSGRRADTQYF.